Below, 31 T cell receptor beta chains from the same sample are listed, as sequenced in a study of blood T cells in healthy people across ages. The authors ran a second PCR of 7 to 11 cycles using a sample-barcoded 5' primer and a J-beta primer mix. TCRdb re-analysed the 5' RACE reads in MiXCR, keeping a single row per CDR3 protein. This repertoire shows about 730,000 distinct CDR3 sequences, around 46% found once; its top ten account for 20% to 25%. The specimen sequenced was blood. The receptor source for this set is a woman aged 55 to 70 in good health.

The table lists this clonotype with a few counts. This chain joins TRBV28 and TRBJ2-1, with 12 bases matching TRBD2. The V segment lost 3 bases and the J segment 8 bases; nucleotides outside the gene matches: 14. Germline CDR1 is MDHEN and CDR2 is SYDVKM. The CDR3 sequence is 18 residues long. The CDR3 spells CASSFPHLLAGGFDEQFF. In DNA, the CDR3 is TGTGCCAGCAGTTTTCCCCACTTACTAGCGGGAGGTTTTGATGAGCAGTTCTTC.

The V and J genes are TRBV11-2 and TRBJ2-7; TRBD1 or TRBD2 may be the D gene (5 bases each). V lost 4 bases to trimming and J lost 0 bases, with 16 bases between them. The V gene's germline CDR1 is SGHAT and CDR2 FQNNGV. This CDR3 spans 16 amino acids. The CDR3 spells CASSYNGDENSYEQYF. CDR3 nucleotides: TGTGCCAGCAGCTACAACGGGGACGAAAACTCCTACGAGCAGTACTTC.

Remarks on this clonotype: This may be a read error: a much more frequent sequence differs by one nucleotide. This rearrangement joins TRBV11-2 to TRBJ2-7, with D hard to call. Germline CDR1 SGHAT, CDR2 FQNNGV. V was cut by 4 bases and J by 7 bases, with 17 bases left in between. The CDR3 totals 14 residues. The CDR3 DNA is TGTGCCAGCAGCTCTCCTCCCGCCCACAATGAGCAGTACTTC. It is translated as CASSSPPAHNEQYF. Full variable domain (outside the CDR3, taken from reference TRBV11-2 and TRBJ2-7): EAGVAQSPRYKIIEKRQSVAFWCNPISGHATLYWYQQILGQGPKLLIQFQNNGVVDDSQLPKDRFSAERLKGVDSTLKIQPAKLEDSAVYLCASSSPPAHNEQYFGPGTRLTVT.

The chain combines TRBV9 with TRBJ2-4; unclear D gene. Matching the DNA end better, TRBJ2-7 makes the J call doubtful. The CDR3 extends over 14 amino acids. Germline-derived CDR1 and CDR2 are SGDLS and YYNGEE. CDR3 nucleotides: TGTGCCAGCAGCCCTCGACTCTTCTCCTACGAGCAGTACTTC. Encoded protein: CASSPRLFSYEQYF.

The chain combines TRBV28 with TRBJ2-5; TRBD2 is a possible D gene (6 bases). The germline gives CDR1 MDHEN, CDR2 SYDVKM. This CDR3 contains 15 residues. V was clipped by 3 bases and J by 6 bases, with 17 bases between them. The CDR3 coding sequence is TGTGCCAGCAGTTTCCTCCGGGACTCTGAAAAGACCCAGTACTTC. The encoded protein is CASSFLRDSEKTQYF.

The gene calls are TRBV20-1 and TRBJ2-1, with TRBD2 matching 16 bases. Losses at the gene ends were 3 bases for V and 6 bases for J; bases not matched to a gene: 8. Germline V gives CDR1 DFQATT, CDR2 SNEGSKA (reference sequence). The CDR3 is 17 residues long. The CDR3 sequence is CSASRGTSGGAPNEQFF. As DNA, the CDR3 is TGCAGTGCTAGTCGTGGGACTAGCGGGGGGGCCCCCAATGAGCAGTTCTTC.

V usage is TRBV5-5 and J usage is TRBJ2-3, with a possible D match to TRBD1 (5 bases). Trimming shortened V by 1 base and J by 0 bases, and 15 bases separated the two germline ends. This CDR3 spans 17 amino acids. CDR1 and CDR2 from the germline V gene are SGHKS and YYEKEE (reference sequence). The CDR3 spells CASSLYVQGSSTDTQYF. DNA of the CDR3: TGTGCCAGCAGCTTGTATGTGCAGGGATCTAGCACAGATACGCAGTATTTT.

This chain links TRBV7-9 with TRBJ1-1, with a tentative D call TRBD1 (6 bases). The V gene's germline CDR1 is SEHNR and CDR2 FQNEAQ (reference sequence). With 5 bases removed from V and 11 bases from J, the gap between germline ends came to 15 bases. The CDR3 is 12 residues long. Here the CDR3 DNA reads TGTGCCAGCAGCCCAACGGAAAGGGGGGCTTTCTTT. This translates into CASSPTERGAFF.

The chain joins TRBV3-1 to TRBJ2-5; the D gene could be TRBD1 or TRBD2 (6 bases each). Germline CDR1 is LGHDT and CDR2 is YNNKEL (reference sequence). The CDR3 contains 16 residues. The V and J ends lost 2 bases and 0 bases respectively, with 13 bases between them. The CDR3 is CASSQNPGANQETQYF. CDR3 nucleotide sequence: TGTGCCAGCAGCCAAAACCCGGGGGCGAACCAAGAGACCCAGTACTTC.

The CDR3 DNA sequence: TGTGCCAGCAGTGATCCGTCATTGAACACTGAAGCTTTCTTT. Translating gives CASSDPSLNTEAFF. The chain joins TRBV25-1 to TRBJ1-1; D remains unclear. CDR1 is MGHDK, CDR2 SYGVNS, per germline. The CDR3 totals 14 residues. V was cut by 3 bases and J by 0 bases, with 8 bases left in between. The full variable domain, completed using reference TRBV25-1 and TRBJ1-1, is EADIYQTPRYLVIGTGKKITLECSQTMGHDKMYWYQQDPGMELHLIHYSYGVNSTEKGDLSSESTVSRIRTEHFPLTLESARPSHTSQYLCASSDPSLNTEAFFGQGTRLTVV.

The V call is TRBV10-1, the J call TRBJ1-1; D not resolved. The CDR3 covers 13 residues. Per germline, CDR1 WNHNN and CDR2 SYGVQD (reference sequence). V lost 7 bases and J lost 5, with 14 bases in between. Here the CDR3 DNA reads TGCGCCAGCAACGCGGCCAGAGGAACTGAAGCTTTCTTT. Protein: CASNAARGTEAFF.

The V call is TRBV20-1, the J call TRBJ2-3; 12 nucleotides agree with TRBD2. Germline V gives CDR1 DFQATT, CDR2 SNEGSKA (reference sequence). The ends lost 4 bases at V and 6 bases at J; junction bases unmatched: 11. The CDR3 consists of 16 residues. The chain's CDR3 is CSATPASGGEGDTQYF. CDR3 sequence (DNA): TGCAGTGCTACCCCGGCTAGCGGGGGGGAAGGGGATACGCAGTATTTT.

As for this clonotype: The CDR3 ends on some other residue instead of the conserved phenylalanine or tryptophan, so this is likely a read error. The rearrangement uses TRBV5-1 and TRBJ2-5; possible D gene TRBD2, 6 bases. In germline, CDR1 is SGHRS, CDR2 YFSETQ. The CDR3 loop spans 16 amino acids. V was shortened by 3 bases and J by 0 bases, with 15 bases between the two germline ends. CDR3 nucleotide sequence: TGCGCCAGCAGCTCCCTCGGGGGACCGTACCAAGAGACCCAGTACTTA. Protein sequence: CASSSLGGPYQETQYL.

This clonotype occurred a few times. V usage is TRBV2 and J usage is TRBJ2-1; 9 nucleotides align to TRBD2. The CDR3 is made up of 15 amino acids. V shed 2 bases and J 6 bases; nucleotides not matched to a gene: 5. Germline CDR1 reads SNHLY; CDR2 reads FYNNEI. CDR3 residues: CASSESSGGPNEQFF. CDR3 DNA: TGTGCCAGCAGTGAAAGCAGCGGGGGGCCCAATGAGCAGTTCTTC.

The rearrangement joins TRBV9 to TRBJ2-5; D may be TRBD2 (5 bases). From germline, CDR1 is SGDLS and CDR2 YYNGEE. This CDR3 has 14 amino acids. With 0 bases removed from V and 2 bases from J, the gap between germline ends came to 8 bases. This CDR3 reads CASSVDPGQETQYF. The CDR3 nucleotides read TGTGCCAGCAGCGTAGACCCGGGGCAAGAGACCCAGTACTTC.

The chain uses TRBV4-3 and TRBJ1-1; D ambiguous. V was clipped by 0 bases and J by 1 base, with 6 bases between them. Germline loops: CDR1 LGHNA, CDR2 YSLEER. The CDR3 extends over 14 amino acids. CDR3 nucleotide sequence: TGCGCCAGCAGCCAAGATTGGGGGAACACTGAAGCTTTCTTT. Protein: CASSQDWGNTEAFF.

The rearrangement uses TRBV7-6 and TRBJ2-4; TRBD1 or TRBD2 may be the D gene (6 bases each). Matching the DNA end better, TRBJ2-7 makes the J call doubtful. The CDR3 covers 14 residues. The germline gives CDR1 SGHVS, CDR2 FNYEAQ. The CDR3 DNA sequence: TGTGCCAGCAGCCAACTAGGGGGAGGCTACGAGCAGTACTTC. Translating gives CASSQLGGGYEQYF.

The chain is built from TRBV5-1 and TRBJ2-1, with a tentative D call TRBD2 (6 bases). This CDR3 has 16 amino acids. Germline lookup yields CDR1 SGHRS and CDR2 YFSETQ. The V and J ends lost 4 bases and 2 bases respectively, with 16 bases between them. The CDR3 here is CASSPNLRGPYNEQFF. The CDR3, as DNA: TGCGCCAGCAGCCCAAATTTGCGGGGACCCTACAATGAGCAGTTCTTC.

This clonotype was seen only a few times. The rearrangement links TRBV5-6 to TRBJ2-2; 7 bases are a match to TRBD1. The CDR3 contains 17 residues. After removal of 3 bases from V and 2 bases from J, the junction contained 10 bases not matched to a gene. CDR1 and CDR2 from the germline V gene are SGHDT and YYEEEE. CDR3 sequence: CASSSAIRDRNTGELFF. The CDR3 DNA is TGTGCCAGCAGCTCAGCCATCCGGGACAGAAACACCGGGGAGCTGTTTTTT.

A word on this clonotype: A read error may produce the germline difference seen at one junction end. V gene TRBV2 combines with J gene TRBJ2-5; maybe TRBD2 (6 bases). The V gene's germline CDR1 is SNHLY and CDR2 FYNNEI. The CDR3 runs 14 residues. CDR3 protein: CASNEELAGETQYF. CDR3 DNA sequence: TGTGCCAGCAATGAAGAACTAGCCGGGGAGACCCAGTACTTC.

This clonotype was picked up many times. This chain links TRBV15 with TRBJ2-5; TRBD1 aligns across 7 bases. V shed 3 bases and J 5 bases; nucleotides not matched to a gene: 9. This CDR3 comprises 15 residues. The germline CDR1 and CDR2 sequences are LNHNV and YYDKDF (reference sequence). The CDR3 here is CATSREKGAYETQYF. The CDR3 coding sequence is TGTGCCACCAGCAGGGAGAAGGGGGCGTACGAGACCCAGTACTTC.

V gene TRBV5-1 combines with J gene TRBJ2-6; D is unresolved. The CDR3 has 16 residues. The germline V and J ends were trimmed by 4 bases and 4 bases, with 15 bases remaining between them. CDR1 is SGHRS, CDR2 YFSETQ, per germline. This CDR3 reads CASSPNPTPGANVLTF. The CDR3, as DNA: TGCGCCAGCAGCCCAAACCCCACCCCGGGGGCCAACGTCCTGACTTTC.

This clonotype was recorded a few times. The chain combines TRBV7-9 with TRBJ2-7, with 10 nucleotides matching TRBD2. V trimming: 6 bases; J trimming: 5 bases; junction bases outside the gene matches: 7. CDR1 SEHNR and CDR2 FQNEAQ come from the germline V gene (reference sequence). The CDR3 loop spans 14 amino acids. The CDR3 DNA sequence: TGTGCCAGCAGTCTCTCCGGGACTAGCGACGAGCAGTACTTC. Its protein is CASSLSGTSDEQYF.

This clonotype was counted at least ten times. This sequence joins TRBV7-9 and TRBJ2-5, with unresolved D. The CDR3 runs to 14 residues. Trimming took 2 bases from V and 2 from J, leaving 9 bases between them. The germline CDR1 and CDR2 sequences are SEHNR and FQNEAQ (reference sequence). CDR3: CASSLSLWQETQYF. CDR3 in DNA: TGTGCCAGCAGCTTATCTTTGTGGCAAGAGACCCAGTACTTC.

The J gene is TRBJ1-1, the V gene TRBV12-3 or TRBV12-4, with D possibly being TRBD1 (5 bases). Trimming stripped 6 bases from V and 10 bases from J, with 15 bases between. There are 12 residues in the CDR3. The CDR3 sequence is CASSLGTLRAFF. CDR3 DNA sequence: TGTGCCAGCAGCCTCGGGACTCTCAGAGCTTTCTTT.

This clonotype appeared a few times. The chain is built from TRBV9 and TRBJ2-3, with 9 bases lining up with TRBD1. Unmatched junction bases numbered 4, after V lost 0 bases and J lost 2 bases. This CDR3 has 16 residues. Germline CDR1 and CDR2: SGDLS and YYNGEE. The CDR3 nucleotides are TGTGCCAGCAGCGTAGTACAGGGGGCGACCACAGATACGCAGTATTTT. Amino acids: CASSVVQGATTDTQYF.

This clonotype showed up just a few times. The chain links TRBV5-1 to TRBJ2-7, with 7 bases that match TRBD1. The junction had 10 bases not matched to a gene; V was cut back by 5 bases and J by 2 bases. Per the germline V gene, CDR1 is SGHRS and CDR2 is YFSETQ. The CDR3 runs 15 residues. CDR3 bases: TGCGCCAGCAGTTACGACGGACAGGAGCCCTACGAGCAGTACTTC. It encodes CASSYDGQEPYEQYF.

This clonotype came up many times. This sequence joins TRBV12-3 or TRBV12-4 and TRBJ1-1, with D unresolved. Deletions cut 6 bases from V and 0 bases from J, with 14 bases between. The CDR3 contains 15 residues. The DNA for the CDR3 is TGTGCCAGCAGCTTCCGCCGGGAAATGAACACTGAAGCTTTCTTT. Translating it yields CASSFRREMNTEAFF.

The chain couples TRBV5-1 to TRBJ2-3, with TRBD2 identical over 10 bases. Germline CDR1 is SGHRS and CDR2 is YFSETQ. The CDR3 has 15 amino acids. The V segment lost 4 bases and the J segment 5 bases; nucleotides outside the gene matches: 7. CDR3 amino acids: CASSLQLAGLDTQYF. CDR3 coding DNA: TGCGCCAGCAGCCTCCAACTAGCGGGGTTAGATACGCAGTATTTT.

This clonotype has more than one count but fewer than ten. The chain links TRBV7-3 to TRBJ1-2; maybe TRBD1 (6 bases). The CDR3 sequence is 13 residues long. V lost 6 bases to trimming and J lost 7 bases, with 15 bases between them. The germline V gene has CDR1 SGHTA and CDR2 FQGTGA. The CDR3 protein is CASSGGPTIGYTF. CDR3 coding DNA: TGTGCCAGCAGTGGGGGGCCCACTATTGGCTACACCTTC.

This clonotype was observed a handful of times. The chain is built from TRBV9 and TRBJ2-7; D is uncertain. Per germline, CDR1 SGDLS and CDR2 YYNGEE. V was trimmed by 0 bases and J by 2 bases, leaving 9 bases between them. The CDR3 is 14 residues long. CDR3 residues: CASSVGPATYEQYF. The CDR3 coding sequence is TGTGCCAGCAGCGTAGGCCCAGCAACCTACGAGCAGTACTTC. Combining the CDR3 with reference TRBV9 and TRBJ2-7 gives the whole variable domain DSGVTQTPKHLITATGQRVTLRCSPRSGDLSVYWYQQSLDQGLQFLIQYYNGEERAKGNILERFSAQQFPDLHSELNLSSLELGDSALYFCASSVGPATYEQYFGPGTRLTVT.